The TCR beta chain under discussion was sequenced for a study of T cells after yellow fever vaccination. Notes on the study in general: Abundant contaminating clonotypes from the bulk population could appear in FACS-sorted repertoires. When the response was secondary, it was weaker but reached its peak faster, day 5 versus 15.

TCRdb analysed the 5' RACE reads with MiXCR anew, one entry per CDR3 protein. This sample yields 620,000 or so distinct CDR3 sequences, of which 12% are seen a single time; under 15% belongs to the top ten. Notes on this clonotype: Its antigen is as yet unknown.

Trimming pared 3 bases from V and 0 bases from J, leaving 12 bases between. The CDR3 consists of 15 residues. The germline gives CDR1 MGHDK, CDR2 SYGVNS. The sample consisted of PBMCs, taken on the day of the yellow fever booster vaccination. The V call is TRBV25-1, the J call TRBJ2-7; no clear D. This TCR was recovered from a man aged 25-40 years who received the YFV17D yellow fever vaccine. The CDR3 sequence is CASSDPTESSYEQYF. The DNA of the CDR3 is TGTGCCAGCAGTGATCCCACAGAGAGCTCCTACGAGCAGTACTTC.